These T cell receptor beta chains were read from a single sample in a study of T cells after yellow fever vaccination. TCRdb analysed the 5' RACE reads with MiXCR anew, one entry per CDR3 protein. Found here are 80,000 to 100,000 distinct CDR3 sequences, about 8.8% of them singletons; the top ten hold 16%. The input for sequencing was CD8+ T cells not binding an NS4B(214-222) dextramer, sorted from PBMCs, taken about 2 weeks after the first yellow fever vaccination. The source is a man in his late teens or twenties who received the YFV17D yellow fever vaccine. The CDR3 runs from the conserved cysteine through the conserved F or W. The order of the fields is V gene, clone size, CDR3 protein. Clone size is given for some rows only: seen once, a few or many times, or a class if the clone is expanded.

TRBV7-9	once	CASSVGQGGNDGYTF
TRBV25-1	-	CASSPGEDTGELFF
TRBV12-3/TRBV12-4	-	CASTVLAGTTDTQYF
TRBV7-2	-	CASSLGTAGNEKLFF
TRBV20-1	-	CSAYCDRVFTDTQYF
TRBV27	few	CASSFGAAYEQYF
TRBV7-8	-	CASSTATDTQYF
TRBV15	-	CATSTTSGDTDTQYF
TRBV7-8	-	CASSPRSSNQPQHF
TRBV7-6	-	CASSPRDRANYGYTF
TRBV21-1	few	CASSNLGGGTAWGLRGPPGYEQYF
TRBV20-1	-	CSAQSGTSGEETQYF
TRBV4-1	many	CASSLSQANSPLHF
TRBV20-1	-	CSARVEPRTTFRLSTDTQYF
TRBV25-1	medium-sized	CASSDRAWDSNQPQHF
TRBV6-5	-	CASSYSKGQGGYNSPLHF
TRBV10-3	many	CAISEPPQGRDEQFF
TRBV6-5	few	CASSYSRTGLHEQFF
TRBV27	-	CASSPPGTGDHQPQHF
TRBV4-3	few	CASSQGVVGTDTQYF
TRBV2	few	CASSGTEAASTIAYNEQFF
TRBV7-9	-	CASSSGQGAAFF
TRBV5-5	many	CATIFSGGQFF
TRBV27	few	CASSLYRQETQYF
TRBV6-5	-	CASSYSIYTGELFF
TRBV7-2	-	CASKLYSTGELFF
TRBV7-2	-	CASSKGGSNYGYTF
TRBV4-1	-	CASSQGRGGSYNEQFF
TRBV11-2	few	CASSPRPDEQFF
TRBV27	-	CASSPGRSNTEAFF
TRBV20-1	-	CCARGLTQGVVTYEQYF
TRBV9	-	CASSTRLAGNLETQYF
TRBV20-1	few	CSATRQGYHYEQYF
TRBV12-3/TRBV12-4	many	CASSLERVDEQFF
TRBV6-5	-	CASSFGLAGGIDTQYF
TRBV3-1	-	CASSPHQGLSAYNEQFF
TRBV5-6	many	CASKDGLDEQFF
TRBV19	-	CASSDWGSQDFTDTQYF
TRBV30	few	CAWSALGQTYEQYF
TRBV4-3	few	CASSQETGVSGNTIYF
TRBV7-2	many	CASSSPTGRDGYTF
TRBV6-1	few	CASSPRTDHNSPLHF
TRBV12-3/TRBV12-4	many	CASARGFGYTF
TRBV7-8	few	CASSLAPWLAGGPPNEQFF
TRBV4-1	-	CASSQSRALLGNTEAFF
TRBV20-1	-	CCAREDRFSNQPQHF
TRBV5-4	few	CASSLADREAFF
TRBV4-3	-	CASSQITSQETQYF
TRBV7-9	few	CASSRPSSRNEQFF
TRBV10-3	-	CAISESRHSNQPQHF
TRBV29-1	many	CSVESQPEQFF